The clone carrying this T cell receptor (beta chain) was recorded at least ten times. The gene names here belong to mouse. The read ends 4 residues early relative to the CDR3; the germline J gene fills the gap. Other DNA sequences in this specimen translate into the identical CDR3. Reverse transcribed after extraction, RNA yielded cDNA as the sequencing template. Assay used: immunoSEQ multiplex PCR; TCRdb lists only in-frame clones, some missing. The sample includes approximately 300,000 clones, none of them occurring once. These data come from a study of CD8+ T cells in alopecia areata. Germline assignment: CDR1 SGHSN and CDR2 HYEKVE. This CDR3 has 14 amino acids. Trimming shortened V by 3 bases and J by 2 bases, and 12 bases separated the two germline ends. Markers including CD4, CD8alpha, NKG2D and NKG2ACE guided sorting of pooled cutaneous lymph node cells.

The gene calls are TRBV12-1 and TRBJ1-2; weak D call: TRBD1 (5 bases). Specimen: CD4+ T cells sorted from a lymph node. The receptor comes from a C3H/HeJ mouse with alopecia areata. MHC haplotype of the strain: H2-k. The CDR3 region is CASSLTGGNSDYTF. Incomplete CDR3 DNA: TGTGCCAGCTCTTTGACCGGGGGGAACTCC.